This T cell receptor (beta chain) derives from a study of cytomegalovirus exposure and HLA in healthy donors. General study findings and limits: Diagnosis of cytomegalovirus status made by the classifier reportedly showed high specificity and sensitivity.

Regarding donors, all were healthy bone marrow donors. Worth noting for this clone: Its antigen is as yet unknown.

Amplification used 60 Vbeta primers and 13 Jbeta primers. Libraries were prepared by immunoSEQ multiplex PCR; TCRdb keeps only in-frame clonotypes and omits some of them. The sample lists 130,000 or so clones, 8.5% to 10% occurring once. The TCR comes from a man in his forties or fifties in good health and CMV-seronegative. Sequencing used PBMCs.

The CDR3 region is CASSPVEGDYGYTF. The DNA of the CDR3 is TGTGCCAGCAGTCCCGTTGAAGGGGACTATGGCTACACCTTC. The chain is built from TRBV5-4 and TRBJ1-2; tentatively, D is TRBD1 (5 bases). Trimming took off 5 bases at V and 3 bases at J, with 14 bases between the two ends. Germline V gene lookup returns CDR1 SGHNT and CDR2 YYREEE (reference sequence). CDR3 length: 14 amino acids. Combining the CDR3 with reference TRBV5-4 and TRBJ1-2 gives the whole variable domain ETGVTQSPTHLIKTRGQQVTLRCSSQSGHNTVSWYQQALGQGPQFIFQYYREEENGRGNFPPRFSGLQFPNYSSELNVNALELDDSALYLCASSPVEGDYGYTFGSGTRLTVV.